The 27 T cell receptor beta chains below all came from one sample that was sequenced in a study of blood T cell repertoires in COVID-19. The method was immunoSEQ multiplex PCR; TCRdb's version includes in-frame clones alone and lacks a portion of them. The table includes roughly 430,000 clones, over 75% detected once. The material sequenced was PBMCs or T cells enriched from blood (not recorded which). The receptors were gathered from a woman aged 18-30 years who had been exposed to COVID-19.

This chain connects TRBV18 to TRBJ2-6; D perhaps matches TRBD1 (7 bases). The CDR3 loop spans 18 amino acids. Germline loops: CDR1 KGHSH, CDR2 LQKENI. The V and J ends lost 3 bases and 0 bases respectively, with 15 bases between them. In DNA form, the CDR3 reads TGTGCCAGCTCACCGACAGGGTCCGGGGGCTCTGGGGCCAACGTCCTGACTTTC. It yields the protein CASSPTGSGGSGANVLTF.

In its sample, this clone was seen once. The chain uses TRBV30 and TRBJ2-7; 8 positions agree with TRBD2. J was trimmed by 5 bases and V by 2 bases; bases with no gene match: 8. In germline, CDR1 is GTSNPN, CDR2 SVGIG (reference sequence). The CDR3 is made up of 14 amino acids. CDR3 protein: CAWSPGTRGHEQYF. The CDR3 DNA sequence: TGTGCCTGGAGTCCCGGGACTAGAGGCCACGAGCAGTACTTC.

The chain links TRBV3-1 (or the pseudogene TRBV3-2) to TRBJ1-2, with a possible D match to TRBD1 (6 bases). The CDR3 is 15 amino acids. Between the trimmed V and J ends, which lost 2 bases and 1 base, there was a span of 11 bases. Germline loops: CDR1 LGHDT, CDR2 YNNKEL (reference sequence). CDR3 DNA sequence: TGTGCCAGCAGCCAAACAGGGAGGGGTAACTATGGCTACACCTTC. Its translation: CASSQTGRGNYGYTF.

The V and J genes are TRBV28 and TRBJ1-2, with TRBD1 matching over 9 bases. Germline CDR1 MDHEN, CDR2 SYDVKM. Unmatched junction bases numbered 7, after V lost 11 bases and J lost 3 bases. The CDR3 is made up of 13 amino acids. This CDR3 is CALRDRADYGYTF. The CDR3 nucleotides are TGTGCCCTACGGGACAGGGCGGACTATGGCTACACCTTC.

The V and J genes are TRBV4-2 and TRBJ2-1; no definite D call. The germline V gene encodes CDR1 LGHNA and CDR2 YNFKEQ. The CDR3 consists of 14 residues. The germline V and J ends were trimmed by 4 bases and 6 bases, with 13 bases remaining between them. CDR3 in amino acids: CASSPRSGFNEQFF. The CDR3, as DNA: TGTGCCAGCAGCCCTCGGTCCGGTTTCAATGAGCAGTTCTTC.

V gene TRBV7-9 combines with J gene TRBJ2-1; tentatively, D is TRBD2 (6 bases). Between the trimmed V and J ends, which lost 7 bases and 0 bases, there was a span of 13 bases. Germline CDR1 SEHNR, CDR2 FQNEAQ (reference sequence). The CDR3 has 15 residues. The CDR3 spells CASTPTGSSYNEQFF. The CDR3 DNA reads as TGTGCCAGCACCCCTACCGGGAGCTCCTACAATGAGCAGTTCTTC.

This clone was detected a few times. The rearrangement uses TRBV19 and TRBJ1-5, with D perhaps matching TRBD1 (5 bases). CDR1 and CDR2 (germline): LNHDA, SQIVND (reference sequence). Trimming stripped 3 bases from V and 0 bases from J, with 6 bases between. This CDR3 is 14 amino acids long. The CDR3 loop is CASSIRDSNQPQHF. The DNA for the CDR3 is TGTGCCAGTAGTATCAGGGATAGCAATCAGCCCCAGCATTTT. Looking up the rest from reference TRBV19 and TRBJ1-5 gives the full variable domain: DGGITQSPKYLFRKEGQNVTLSCEQNLNHDAMYWYRQDPGQGLRLIYYSQIVNDFQKGDIAEGYSVSREKKESFPLTVTSAQKNPTAFYLCASSIRDSNQPQHFGDGTRLSIL.

The chain is built from TRBV5-1 and TRBJ2-1; 7 bases match TRBD2. The CDR3 has 14 residues. CDR1 and CDR2 (germline): SGHRS, YFSETQ. V shed 4 bases, J shed 14 bases, and the junction held 15 bases outside the gene matches. As DNA, the CDR3 is TGCGCCAGCAGCGAACTACCTAGCGGTCGCGAGGAGTTCTTC. Translated: CASSELPSGREEFF.

This clone has only a few counts. This CDR3 is also generated by other DNA sequences in the sample. The chain links TRBV5-5 to TRBJ2-7, with TRBD1 identical over 8 bases. This CDR3 has 14 amino acids. Germline lookup yields CDR1 SGHKS and CDR2 YYEKEE (reference sequence). With 0 bases clipped from V and 7 bases from J, the junction kept 6 bases outside the gene matches. CDR3 in amino acids: CASSLGQGAYEQYF. DNA of the CDR3: TGTGCCAGCAGCTTGGGGCAGGGGGCATATGAGCAGTACTTC.

The chain links TRBV7-9 to TRBJ2-5; the match to TRBD1 covers 7 bases. The CDR3 loop spans 15 amino acids. Per the germline V gene, CDR1 is SEHNR and CDR2 is FQNEAQ (reference sequence). Trimming took 1 base from V and 4 from J; bases not matched to a gene: 6. The CDR3 is CASSLDWTGGETQYF. CDR3 nucleotides: TGTGCCAGCAGCTTAGATTGGACAGGAGGAGAGACCCAGTACTTC. The full variable domain, in which reference TRBV7-9 and TRBJ2-5 provide the parts outside the CDR3, is DTGVSQNPRHKITKRGQNVTFRCDPISEHNRLYWYRQTLGQGPEFLTYFQNEAQLEKSRLLSDRFSAERPKGSFSTLEIQRTEQGDSAMYLCASSLDWTGGETQYFGPGTRLLVL.

CDR3 DNA: TGTGCCAGCCGCAGGGGGCGCGATGAAAAACTGTTTTTT. This sequence encodes CASRRGRDEKLFF. The chain links TRBV21-1 to TRBJ1-4; the D call in the table, TRBD1, was not verified against the DNA. TRBV21-1 is flagged as a pseudogene. The CDR3 totals 13 residues.

Remarks on this clone: At one end the junction does not follow the germline gene, possibly because of a read error. V is TRBV7-9 and J is TRBJ1-2; D might be TRBD1 (5 bases). The CDR3 is 12 residues long. Germline CDR1 and CDR2: SEHNR and FQNEAQ (reference sequence). CDR3 DNA: TGTGCCAGCAGCTTAGTGACAGACTCATCTGCCTTC. As protein: CASSLVTDSSAF. Using reference TRBV7-9 and TRBJ1-2 for the parts outside the CDR3, the full variable domain is DTGVSQNPRHKITKRGQNVTFRCDPISEHNRLYWYRQTLGQGPEFLTYFQNEAQLEKSRLLSDRFSAERPKGSFSTLEIQRTEQGDSAMYLCASSLVTDSSAFGSGTRLTVV.

This sequence joins TRBV2 and TRBJ2-7, with D possibly TRBD2 on 5 matching bases. The CDR3 runs to 12 residues. In germline, CDR1 is SNHLY, CDR2 FYNNEI. Between the trimmed V and J ends, which lost 11 bases and 4 bases, there was a span of 15 bases. Here the CDR3 reads CALSEVEYEQYF. For the CDR3, the DNA is TGTGCCCTTAGCGAGGTAGAATACGAGCAGTACTTC.

This clone came up once. The chain links TRBV28 to TRBJ2-5; 7 nucleotides line up with TRBD1. The CDR3 has 14 amino acids. Germline CDR1 reads MDHEN; CDR2 reads SYDVKM. With V trimmed by 8 bases and J by 7 bases, 13 bases remained unmatched. This CDR3 is CASRSTGSRLTQYF. CDR3 nucleotide sequence: TGTGCCAGCCGTTCGACAGGGAGTCGGTTGACCCAGTACTTC. Based on the CDR3 plus reference TRBV28 and TRBJ2-5, the full variable domain is DVKVTQSSRYLVKRTGEKVFLECVQDMDHENMFWYRQDPGLGLRLIYFSYDVKMKEKGDIPEGYSVSREKKERFSLILESASTNQTSMYLCASRSTGSRLTQYFGPGTRLLVL.

The chain recombines TRBV15 with TRBJ2-1; 10 nucleotides match TRBD1. The CDR3 has 17 amino acids. The V gene end was trimmed by 2 bases and the J gene end by 6 bases; junction bases not matched to a gene: 10. CDR1 and CDR2 (germline): LNHNV, YYDKDF (reference sequence). The CDR3 region is CATSRKLGQGNSNEQFF. DNA for the CDR3: TGTGCCACCAGCAGAAAACTGGGACAGGGGAACTCCAATGAGCAGTTCTTC. Based on the CDR3 plus reference TRBV15 and TRBJ2-1, the full variable domain is DAMVIQNPRYQVTQFGKPVTLSCSQTLNHNVMYWYQQKSSQAPKLLFHYYDKDFNNEADTPDNFQSRRPNTSFCFLDIRSPGLGDTAMYLCATSRKLGQGNSNEQFFGPGTRLTVL.

This sequence joins TRBV7-8 and TRBJ2-2; perhaps TRBD1 as D (5 bases). Per germline, CDR1 SGHVS and CDR2 FQNEAQ. The CDR3 is made up of 15 amino acids. Trimming left V 6 bases short and J 0 bases short, with 11 bases between. The CDR3 loop reads CASRWGPSNTGELFF. The CDR3 DNA follows: TGTGCCAGCAGATGGGGCCCCTCGAACACCGGGGAGCTGTTTTTT.

The chain carries TRBV3-1 (or the pseudogene TRBV3-2) and TRBJ2-1; TRBD2 aligns across 10 bases. From germline, CDR1 is LGHDT and CDR2 YNNKEL (reference sequence). This CDR3 spans 19 amino acids. Trimming cost V 4 bases and J 5 bases; bases outside gene matches: 17. CDR3 sequence reads: CASSRGTSEFYSSHNEQFF. As DNA, the CDR3 is TGTGCCAGCAGCCGAGGGACTAGCGAGTTTTATAGTAGCCACAATGAGCAGTTCTTC.

The gene calls are TRBV18 and TRBJ2-5; maybe TRBD1 (6 bases). CDR3 length: 16 amino acids. Per the germline V gene, CDR1 is KGHSH and CDR2 is LQKENI. V lost 1 base to trimming and J lost 4 bases, with 16 bases between them. The DNA for the CDR3 is TGTGCCAGCTCACCACTTCGGACAGCTGGAGGAGAGACCCAGTACTTC. As protein: CASSPLRTAGGETQYF.

V and J are TRBV4-1 and TRBJ2-1; 7 positions match TRBD2. With 3 bases clipped from V and 8 bases from J, the junction kept 10 bases outside the gene matches. This CDR3 contains 15 residues. Germline V gene data show CDR1 as MGHRA and CDR2 as YSYEKL. The CDR3 protein is CASSHSAGWSDEQFF. In nucleotides, the CDR3 is TGCGCCAGCAGCCATTCAGCGGGATGGAGCGATGAGCAGTTCTTC.

V usage is TRBV28 and J usage is TRBJ1-5; D not certain. V lost 9 bases to trimming and J lost 0 bases, with 6 bases between them. Germline V lookup: CDR1 MDHEN, CDR2 SYDVKM. This CDR3 contains 12 residues. The CDR3 sequence: CASELSNQPQHF. The CDR3 bases are TGTGCCAGTGAACTTAGCAATCAGCCCCAGCATTTT.

This clone was seen only a few times. The rearrangement uses TRBV4-3 and TRBJ2-7; D gene uncertain. This CDR3 is 15 amino acids long. Trimming left V 0 bases short and J 3 bases short, with 12 bases between. The V gene's germline CDR1 is LGHNA and CDR2 YSLEER. The CDR3 region has the DNA TGCGCCAGCAGCCAAGATAACGCGGCGAGCTACGAGCAGTACTTC. The encoded protein is CASSQDNAASYEQYF.

The genes are TRBV30 and TRBJ1-6, with D tentatively TRBD1 (6 bases). The V gene's germline CDR1 is GTSNPN and CDR2 SVGIG (reference sequence). Trimming left V 1 base short and J 0 bases short, with 13 bases between. The CDR3 is 17 amino acids. CDR3 residues: CAWSAGTQSSYNSPLHF. As DNA, the CDR3 is TGTGCCTGGAGTGCCGGGACACAGAGCTCCTATAATTCACCCCTCCACTTT.

This sequence joins TRBV11-2 and TRBJ2-2, with D tentatively TRBD1 (5 bases). The CDR3 has 13 amino acids. CDR1 SGHAT and CDR2 FQNNGV come from the germline V gene. Trimming pared 7 bases from V and 8 bases from J, leaving 14 bases between. This CDR3 reads CASIIPGSGELFF. CDR3 nucleotides: TGTGCCAGCATCATCCCAGGGTCAGGGGAGCTGTTTTTT. Full variable domain (missing parts from reference TRBV11-2 and TRBJ2-2): EAGVAQSPRYKIIEKRQSVAFWCNPISGHATLYWYQQILGQGPKLLIQFQNNGVVDDSQLPKDRFSAERLKGVDSTLKIQPAKLEDSAVYLCASIIPGSGELFFGEGSRLTVL.

This clone is a singleton in its sample. V and J are TRBV27 and TRBJ1-1; TRBD1 matches 8 bases. The CDR3 covers 14 residues. The J segment lost 5 bases and the V segment lost 3 bases, leaving 5 bases of the junction unmatched. Per germline, CDR1 MNHEY and CDR2 SMNVEV (reference sequence). The CDR3 sequence is CASSFRTGKTEAFF. CDR3 nucleotides: TGTGCCAGCAGTTTCCGGACAGGGAAAACTGAAGCTTTCTTT.

This chain links TRBV7-2 with TRBJ1-3, with D possibly matching TRBD1 (6 bases). Germline-derived CDR1 and CDR2 are SGHTA and FQGNSA. The CDR3 is 17 amino acids. The V and J ends lost 3 bases and 0 bases respectively, with 15 bases between them. CDR3 region: CASSLSPRGLSGNTIYF. The CDR3 DNA reads TGTGCCAGCAGCTTGTCGCCCAGGGGCCTCTCTGGAAACACCATATATTTT. Variable domain in full (rest from reference TRBV7-2 and TRBJ1-3): GAGVSQSPSNKVTEKGKDVELRCDPISGHTALYWYRQSLGQGLEFLIYFQGNSAPDKSGLPSDRFSAERTGGSVSTLTIQRTQQEDSAVYLCASSLSPRGLSGNTIYFGEGSWLTVV.

The J gene is TRBJ2-2, the V gene TRBV19; D might be TRBD2 (6 bases). Trimming removed 1 base from V and 3 bases from J, with 9 bases in between. From germline, CDR1 is LNHDA and CDR2 SQIVND (reference sequence). The CDR3 totals 15 residues. The CDR3 DNA sequence: TGTGCCAGTAGTATAGGGGGGGTTGACACCGGGGAGCTGTTTTTT. Translation gives CASSIGGVDTGELFF. The full variable domain, with the rest looked up from reference TRBV19 and TRBJ2-2, is DGGITQSPKYLFRKEGQNVTLSCEQNLNHDAMYWYRQDPGQGLRLIYYSQIVNDFQKGDIAEGYSVSREKKESFPLTVTSAQKNPTAFYLCASSIGGVDTGELFFGEGSRLTVL.

V gene TRBV14 combines with J gene TRBJ2-3; TRBD2 matches at 13 bases. The CDR3 spans 20 residues. Germline lookup yields CDR1 SGHDN and CDR2 FVKESK. Germline trimming cut 1 base from V and 0 bases from J; bases unmatched to any gene: 10. CDR3 bases: TGTGCCAGCAGCCAAGGGACTAGCGGGGGCCGGCTCCTTAGCACAGATACGCAGTATTTT. Its translation: CASSQGTSGGRLLSTDTQYF.